Below, 25 T cell receptor beta chains from the same sample are listed, as sequenced in a study of blood T cell repertoires in COVID-19. This table comes from immunoSEQ multiplex PCR, and its TCRdb copy is limited to in-frame clones, with some not included. This sample has 150,000 or so clones, with roughly 86% found just once. The specimen was peripheral blood. These receptor sequences come from a man in his forties who had recovered from COVID-19.

This clone has just one count. The rearrangement links TRBV6-6 to TRBJ2-7; 13 positions match TRBD2. Germline assignment: CDR1 MNHNY and CDR2 SVGAGI (reference sequence). The CDR3 loop spans 16 amino acids. V lost 4 bases, J lost 4 bases, and 7 bases stayed unmatched. CDR3 sequence: CASSLRGLAGEYEQYF. In DNA, the CDR3 is TGTGCCAGCAGTTTAAGAGGACTAGCGGGAGAGTACGAGCAGTACTTC.

The genes are TRBV11-1 and TRBJ1-1, with D perhaps matching TRBD1 (5 bases). Germline CDR1 reads SGHAT; CDR2 reads FQDESV (reference sequence). The length of the CDR3 is 13 residues. Trimming took 3 bases from V and 5 from J, leaving 10 bases between them. The chain's CDR3 is CASSLTDSTEAFF. The DNA for the CDR3 is TGTGCCAGCAGCTTGACAGATTCAACTGAAGCTTTCTTT. Drawing the rest from reference TRBV11-1 and TRBJ1-1, the complete variable domain is EAEVAQSPRYKITEKSQAVAFWCDPISGHATLYWYRQILGQGPELLVQFQDESVVDDSQLPKDRFSAERLKGVDSTLKIQPAELGDSAMYLCASSLTDSTEAFFGQGTRLTVV.

The chain recombines TRBV9 with TRBJ2-5; D possibly corresponds to TRBD2 (7 bases). Germline CDR1 reads SGDLS; CDR2 reads YYNGEE. This CDR3 has 15 amino acids. The V end was cut by 3 bases, the J end by 4 bases, with 16 bases between. As DNA, the CDR3 is TGTGCCAGCAGCGCCGACCACAGGGAGGGAGAGACCCAGTACTTC. The encoded protein is CASSADHREGETQYF. The whole variable domain, filled in from reference TRBV9 and TRBJ2-5, reads DSGVTQTPKHLITATGQRVTLRCSPRSGDLSVYWYQQSLDQGLQFLIQYYNGEERAKGNILERFSAQQFPDLHSELNLSSLELGDSALYFCASSADHREGETQYFGPGTRLLVL.

This chain connects TRBV5-6 to TRBJ1-2, with D perhaps matching TRBD1 (6 bases). CDR1 is SGHDT, CDR2 YYEEEE, per germline. Deletions cut 5 bases from V and 4 bases from J, with 9 bases between. The CDR3 sequence is 12 residues long. The CDR3 DNA sequence: TGTGCCAGCAGAGGACAGAGCTATGGCTACACCTTC. Translated, it gives CASRGQSYGYTF. The full variable domain, in which reference TRBV5-6 and TRBJ1-2 provide the parts outside the CDR3, is DAGVTQSPTHLIKTRGQQVTLRCSPKSGHDTVSWYQQALGQGPQFIFQYYEEEERQRGNFPDRFSGHQFPNYSSELNVNALLLGDSALYLCASRGQSYGYTFGSGTRLTVV.

J is TRBJ1-2 and V is TRBV6-5; 7 nucleotides line up with TRBD1. This CDR3 spans 13 amino acids. The germline V gene has CDR1 MNHEY and CDR2 SVGAGI. V shed 6 bases, J shed 7 bases, and the junction held 8 bases outside the gene matches. CDR3 in DNA: TGTGCCAGCAGCACCACAGGGGTGGGTGGCTACACCTTC. This codes for CASSTTGVGGYTF.

The genes are TRBV12-3 or TRBV12-4 and TRBJ2-1; 8 bases match TRBD2. This CDR3 spans 13 amino acids. J lost 8 bases, V lost 5 bases, and 5 bases had no gene match. The CDR3: CASSRGGTDEQFF. The CDR3 DNA follows: TGTGCCAGCAGTCGGGGGGGAACAGATGAGCAGTTCTTC.

This clone was counted a single time. J is TRBJ2-7 and V is TRBV2; TRBD1 aligns across 7 bases. Germline V gene lookup returns CDR1 SNHLY and CDR2 FYNNEI. This CDR3 contains 13 residues. V lost 6 bases to trimming and J lost 3 bases; unmatched junction nucleotides: 5. CDR3 nucleotides: TGTGCCAGCAGCCAACAGGGGCTCTACGAGCAGTACTTC. It specifies CASSQQGLYEQYF.

The rearrangement uses TRBV2 and TRBJ2-1; D not certain. Germline V gene data show CDR1 as SNHLY and CDR2 as FYNNEI. V lost 9 bases to trimming and J lost 0 bases, with 9 bases between them. The CDR3 spans 13 residues. The CDR3 reads CASLTRSYNEQFF. CDR3 nucleotide sequence: TGTGCCAGTTTAACACGCTCCTACAATGAGCAGTTCTTC.

The chain links TRBV6-5 to TRBJ2-3; 11 bases fit TRBD2. Germline loops: CDR1 MNHEY, CDR2 SVGAGI. V gave up 8 bases and J gave up 0 bases; unmatched junction bases: 1. This CDR3 is built from 14 residues. In nucleotides, the CDR3 is TGTGCCAGCCGACTAGCGGGGAGCACAGATACGCAGTATTTT. This translates into CASRLAGSTDTQYF.

The V and J genes are TRBV5-5 and TRBJ2-5, with TRBD2 as a possible D gene (6 bases). This CDR3 is 14 amino acids long. Per the germline V gene, CDR1 is SGHKS and CDR2 is YYEKEE (reference sequence). The ends were cut back, 4 bases at V and 2 bases at J, with 12 bases in the middle. This CDR3 is CASSPRGKQETQYF. In nucleotides, the CDR3 is TGTGCCAGCAGCCCCCGGGGGAAGCAAGAGACCCAGTACTTC.

The genes are TRBV7-9 and TRBJ1-3, with a tentative D call TRBD1 (6 bases). This CDR3 has 17 residues. V was shortened by 4 bases and J by 4 bases, with 20 bases between the two germline ends. The V gene's germline CDR1 is SEHNR and CDR2 FQNEAQ (reference sequence). The CDR3 DNA reads TGTGCCAGCAGCTCCCAAGCGGGGGGGCACGAAGGAAACACCATATATTTT. Its protein product is CASSSQAGGHEGNTIYF. The full variable domain, rest sourced from reference TRBV7-9 and TRBJ1-3, is DTGVSQNPRHKITKRGQNVTFRCDPISEHNRLYWYRQTLGQGPEFLTYFQNEAQLEKSRLLSDRFSAERPKGSFSTLEIQRTEQGDSAMYLCASSSQAGGHEGNTIYFGEGSWLTVV.

The chain has TRBV18 and TRBJ1-4, with 7 bases matching TRBD1. This CDR3 region has 15 residues. V was clipped by 6 bases and J by 2 bases; unmatched bases: 6. Germline CDR1 reads KGHSH; CDR2 reads LQKENI. The CDR3 sequence: CASSYTQGTNEKLFF. For the CDR3, the DNA is TGTGCCAGCTCCTACACACAGGGGACTAATGAAAAACTGTTTTTT.

The chain joins TRBV11-2 to TRBJ2-7; D is possibly TRBD2 (6 bases). The CDR3 length is 15 residues. Germline V lookup: CDR1 SGHAT, CDR2 FQNNGV. V was clipped by 0 bases and J by 0 bases, with 9 bases between them. The CDR3 reads CASSLEPGLSYEQYF. The CDR3 coding sequence is TGTGCCAGCAGCTTAGAGCCGGGACTCTCCTACGAGCAGTACTTC.

The chain combines TRBV7-9 with TRBJ2-7, with a possible D match to TRBD1 (6 bases). Between the trimmed V and J ends, which lost 5 bases and 0 bases, there was a span of 8 bases. Germline CDR1 reads SEHNR; CDR2 reads FQNEAQ (reference sequence). The length of the CDR3 is 13 residues. The CDR3 is CASSRDNSYEQYF. The CDR3 nucleotides read TGTGCCAGCAGCCGGGACAACTCCTACGAGCAGTACTTC.

This rearrangement joins TRBV4-3 to TRBJ1-5, with a possible D match to TRBD1 (6 bases). CDR3 length equals 15 residues. The germline V and J ends were trimmed by 6 bases and 1 base, with 13 bases remaining between them. Germline CDR1 reads LGHNA; CDR2 reads YSLEER. The CDR3 DNA follows: TGCGCCAGCAGTCTTGGGAGGGGGAGCAATCAGCCCCAGCATTTT. The encoded protein is CASSLGRGSNQPQHF.

The CDR3 is CASSFGPQGVSYNSPLHF. CDR3 sequence (DNA): TGTGCCAGCAGCTTTGGGCCACAGGGGGTTTCCTATAATTCACCCCTCCACTTT. The chain joins TRBV5-6 to TRBJ1-6, with 8 bases matching TRBD1. The CDR3 contains 18 residues. Germline CDR1 is SGHDT and CDR2 is YYEEEE. J was trimmed by 1 base and V by 2 bases; bases with no gene match: 8.

The chain has TRBV19 and TRBJ2-2, with 9 bases identical to TRBD2. V shed 6 bases and J 0 bases; nucleotides not matched to a gene: 8. Germline CDR1 LNHDA, CDR2 SQIVND (reference sequence). This CDR3 region has 17 residues. In DNA form, the CDR3 reads TGTGCCAGTAGCTACTCTAGCGGGATCGCGAACACCGGGGAGCTGTTTTTT. Translating it yields CASSYSSGIANTGELFF.

The chain employs TRBV9 and TRBJ2-7; D perhaps matches TRBD1 (5 bases). This CDR3 region has 16 residues. V was trimmed by 3 bases and J by 2 bases, leaving 18 bases between them. Per germline, CDR1 SGDLS and CDR2 YYNGEE. In DNA form, the CDR3 reads TGTGCCAGCAGCGAGGGTTTCCAAGGGGCCGCCTACGAGCAGTACTTC. It yields the protein CASSEGFQGAAYEQYF.

This chain joins TRBV9 and TRBJ2-7, with D perhaps TRBD1 (6 bases). Germline V gene sequence: CDR1 SGDLS, CDR2 YYNGEE. CDR3 length: 14 amino acids. V was shortened by 0 bases and J by 0 bases, with 7 bases between the two germline ends. CDR3 loop: CASSVEGDSYEQYF. CDR3 sequence (DNA): TGTGCCAGCAGCGTAGAGGGGGACTCCTACGAGCAGTACTTC.

J is TRBJ2-7 and V is TRBV28, with 7 bases identical to TRBD1. The CDR3 is 13 amino acids. J was trimmed by 5 bases and V by 7 bases; bases with no gene match: 8. Germline-derived CDR1 and CDR2 are MDHEN and SYDVKM. CDR3 loop: CASTLGGADEQYF. In nucleotides, the CDR3 is TGTGCCAGCACCTTAGGGGGCGCCGACGAGCAGTACTTC.

The chain recombines TRBV7-9 with TRBJ1-2; 9 bases agree with TRBD1. CDR1 and CDR2 (germline): SEHNR, FQNEAQ (reference sequence). The ends lost 5 bases at V and 6 bases at J; junction bases unmatched: 4. The CDR3 covers 13 residues. CDR3 DNA: TGTGCCAGCAGCCAGGGACAGGGTGATGGCTACACCTTC. Translating gives CASSQGQGDGYTF.

A single count supports this clone. The chain combines TRBV12-5 with TRBJ2-1; 10 nucleotides match TRBD2. The CDR3 spans 18 residues. In germline, CDR1 is LGHNT, CDR2 FRNRAP. The V and J ends lost 3 bases and 1 base, in that order; junction bases with no gene match: 9. The CDR3 reads CASGFFLAGDQSYNEQFF. CDR3 sequence (DNA): TGTGCTAGTGGTTTCTTTCTAGCGGGAGACCAGTCCTACAATGAGCAGTTCTTC.

The rearrangement links TRBV30 to TRBJ2-3, with TRBD2 as a possible D gene (5 bases). Germline V gives CDR1 GTSNPN, CDR2 SVGIG (reference sequence). Trimming took 7 bases from V and 4 from J, leaving 9 bases between them. This CDR3 region has 11 residues. The CDR3 sequence: CASEESDTQYF. The CDR3 coding sequence is TGTGCCTCGGAGGAATCAGATACGCAGTATTTT.

As concerns this clone: At one boundary the junction diverges from the germline segment, which might be a read error. This chain links TRBV7-7 with TRBJ2-1; possibly TRBD2 for D (6 bases). Germline V lookup: CDR1 SSHAT, CDR2 FNYEAQ (reference sequence). The CDR3 extends over 18 amino acids. CDR3 protein: CASSLADFGEAPYNEQFF. DNA for the CDR3: TGTGCTAGCAGCTTAGCGGATTTTGGGGAGGCCCCCTACAATGAGCAGTTCTTC.

The chain recombines TRBV6-4 with TRBJ2-1; 7 bases line up with TRBD1. This CDR3 has 13 amino acids. After removal of 10 bases from V and 5 bases from J, the junction contained 8 bases not matched to a gene. Germline CDR1 and CDR2: MRHNA and SNTAGT. In DNA, the CDR3 is TGTGCCACAGCACGGGGACAGAACAATGAGCAGTTCTTC. Translation: CATARGQNNEQFF.